This is a list of T cell receptor beta chains from one sample in a study of lymphopenia after photon versus proton radiotherapy. Measured with immunoSEQ multiplex PCR; TCRdb has only the in-frame clones, and not every one. The sample lists about 35,000 clones, about 93% seen once, with 13% to 15% in the top ten. The sample here was peripheral blood, taken from a patient treated with photon-based radiotherapy. All receptors come from a man in his fifties or sixties with cholangiocarcinoma. The conserved cysteine and the conserved F or W are not part of the CDR3 here.

CDR3	V	J
ASSPLGGTQY	TRBV18	TRBJ2-3
ASKRGTNTGELF	TRBV28	TRBJ2-2
ASSPPATVQETQY	TRBV18	TRBJ2-5
ASSLGLGNSYEQY	TRBV7-9	TRBJ2-7
ASSLFTGRSSYNEQF	TRBV5-1	TRBJ2-1
ASSKEEGVDSYNEQF	TRBV21-1	TRBJ2-1
AISSDRGAEAF	TRBV10-3	TRBJ1-1
ASSYGLLTYRDTQY	TRBV11-3	TRBJ2-3
ASRGGTPQQF	TRBV10-2	TRBJ2-1
ASSPMVYEQY	TRBV7-2	TRBJ2-7
ASSSDGNTEAF	TRBV2	TRBJ1-1
ASSVGLADNAGELF	TRBV9	TRBJ2-2
ASRPGQGFGELF	TRBV6-1	TRBJ2-2
ASSLDRISYNEQF	TRBV9	TRBJ2-1
ASSQEARGQNYGYT	TRBV16	TRBJ1-2
ASRPTGFSGANVLT	TRBV11-2	TRBJ2-6
ASSQQVSGTVPRISNQPQH	TRBV7-8	TRBJ1-5
ASIQTTGNTGELF	TRBV7-9	TRBJ2-2
AISEFQGTYGYT	TRBV10-3	TRBJ1-2
ASSYGLAGVETQY	TRBV6-5	TRBJ2-5
ASSIFISRAVEAF	TRBV19	TRBJ1-1
ASSPSGGPLGGYT	TRBV28	TRBJ1-2
ASLYAPDSYSNQPQH	TRBV16	TRBJ1-5
ASRSAGTVFSSGANVLT	TRBV12-2	TRBJ2-6
ASTGINSPLH	TRBV11-3	TRBJ1-6
ASSPGTSSADTQY	TRBV10-1	TRBJ2-3
ASSHGSLNTEAF	TRBV5-1	TRBJ1-1